Shown below are 5 T cell receptor beta chains from a single sample sequenced in a study of technical replicates of blood from a few donors. Sequencing used immunoSEQ multiplex PCR; TCRdb keeps in-frame clones, though not all of them. The table has approximately 15,000 clones, 60% to 80% seen once. The sequencing sample was made of PBMCs. The origin of the receptors is a human donor in good health.

This clone has just a few counts. The CDR3 nucleotides read TGTGCCAGCAGCTCTAAGGAGGGAACCAACAATGAGCAGTTCTTC. Encoded protein: CASSSKEGTNNEQFF. V and J are TRBV4-2 and TRBJ2-1; D may be TRBD2 (6 bases). The CDR3 extends over 15 amino acids. The ends were cut back, 5 bases at V and 5 bases at J, with 16 bases in the middle. Germline V gives CDR1 LGHNA, CDR2 YNFKEQ.

This sequence joins TRBV9 and TRBJ1-1, with a weak D call TRBD1 (6 bases). Germline CDR1 and CDR2: SGDLS and YYNGEE. Trimming shortened V by 4 bases and J by 3 bases, and 16 bases separated the two germline ends. CDR3 size: 15 residues. Here the CDR3 DNA reads TGTGCCAGCAGCCACCCACGGGGGGGCTACACTGAAGCTTTCTTT. Translation gives CASSHPRGGYTEAFF.

The chain is built from TRBV6-4 and TRBJ2-1; the match to TRBD2 covers 11 bases. Germline CDR1 and CDR2: MRHNA and SNTAGT. V shed 6 bases, J shed 0 bases, and the junction held 10 bases outside the gene matches. The CDR3 covers 18 residues. CDR3 sequence: CASSIGTSGDLSYNEQFF. CDR3 coding DNA: TGTGCCAGCAGCATCGGGACTAGCGGTGATCTCTCCTACAATGAGCAGTTCTTC.

This clone was detected only once. The gene calls are TRBV19 and TRBJ2-7, with unresolved D. This CDR3 has 13 residues. Trimming cost V 10 bases and J 7 bases, with 20 bases left between them. Germline lookup yields CDR1 LNHDA and CDR2 SQIVND (reference sequence). The CDR3 sequence: CAITALQAMEQYF. In DNA, the CDR3 is TGTGCCATCACGGCTCTGCAGGCCATGGAGCAGTACTTC.

The genes are TRBV7-2 and TRBJ2-3, with 10 bases identical to TRBD1. This CDR3 is 14 amino acids long. V dropped 3 bases and J dropped 3; count of bases not matched to a gene: 0. The V gene's germline CDR1 is SGHTA and CDR2 FQGNSA. For the CDR3, the DNA is TGTGCCAGCAGCTTGGGACAGGGGACAGATACGCAGTATTTT. Its translation: CASSLGQGTDTQYF. Full variable domain (missing parts from reference TRBV7-2 and TRBJ2-3): GAGVSQSPSNKVTEKGKDVELRCDPISGHTALYWYRQSLGQGLEFLIYFQGNSAPDKSGLPSDRFSAERTGGSVSTLTIQRTQQEDSAVYLCASSLGQGTDTQYFGPGTRLTVL.